This T cell receptor beta chain was observed in a study of blood T cell repertoires in COVID-19. Across the study: The samples span acute and convalescent COVID-19 from the United States, Italy and Spain.

V shed 6 bases and J shed 10 bases, with 27 bases lying between them. CDR1 is SGDLS, CDR2 YYNGEE, per germline. CDR3 length: 16 amino acids. This clone was found once. Patients at the Seattle site were enrolled during active infection and followed longitudinally. Some clones are missing from TCRdb's copy, which holds only in-frame ones; the method was immunoSEQ multiplex PCR. This table holds under 250,000 clones, roughly 85% found once. Sample: peripheral blood. The genes are TRBV9 and TRBJ2-3, with D tentatively TRBD2 (7 bases). The source of this sequence is a man aged 50 to 59 with COVID-19, enrolled during active disease. In nucleotides, the CDR3 is TGTGCCAGCAACTCAGGGGCGGGGGCCGCGCATGTTGCGCAGTATTTT. Protein sequence: CASNSGAGAAHVAQYF.